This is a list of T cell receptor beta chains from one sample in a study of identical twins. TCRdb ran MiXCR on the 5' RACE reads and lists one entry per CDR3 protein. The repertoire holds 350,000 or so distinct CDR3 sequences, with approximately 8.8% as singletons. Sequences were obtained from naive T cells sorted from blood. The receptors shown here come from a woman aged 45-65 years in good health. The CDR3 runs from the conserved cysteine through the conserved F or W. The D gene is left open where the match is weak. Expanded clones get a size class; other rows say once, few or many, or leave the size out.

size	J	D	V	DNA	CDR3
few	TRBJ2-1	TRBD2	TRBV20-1	TGCAGTGCTCAGGGAGGGGTAGAGAATGAGCAGTTCTTC	CSAQGGVENEQFF
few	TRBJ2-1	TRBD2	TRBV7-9	TGTGCCAGCAGAATGCTAGCGGGAGATGAGCAGTTCTTC	CASRMLAGDEQFF
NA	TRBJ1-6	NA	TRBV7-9	TGTGCCAGCAGCTCAAGCTCCAGGGATTCACCCCTCCACTTT	CASSSSSRDSPLHF
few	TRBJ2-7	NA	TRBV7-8	TGTGCCACCCAACCGAGACAGACACCTTACGAGCAGTACTTC	CATQPRQTPYEQYF
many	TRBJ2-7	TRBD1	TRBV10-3	TGTGCCATCACCTATGACAGGGTTTCCGAGCAGTACTTC	CAITYDRVSEQYF
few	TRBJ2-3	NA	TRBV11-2	TGTGCCAGCAGCTTAGACCTACTAGGCAATACGCAGTATTTT	CASSLDLLGNTQYF
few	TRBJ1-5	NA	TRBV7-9	TGTGCCAGCCCTGGGGCAGGCAGCAATCAGCCCCAGCATTTT	CASPGAGSNQPQHF
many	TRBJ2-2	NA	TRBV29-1	TGCAGCGCCGCGAAGGGGGACACCGGGGAGCTGTTTTTT	CSAAKGDTGELFF
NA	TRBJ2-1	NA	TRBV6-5	TGTGCCAGCAGTTACCAGGGCAGCTACAATGAGCAGTTCTTC	CASSYQGSYNEQFF
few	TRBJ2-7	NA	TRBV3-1	TGTGCCAGCAGCCAAGCCCGGGGAGACGAGCAGTACTTC	CASSQARGDEQYF
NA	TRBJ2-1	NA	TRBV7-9	TGTGCCAGCAGCACACAGTCGAATGAGCAGTTCTTC	CASSTQSNEQFF
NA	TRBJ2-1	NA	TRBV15	TGTGCCACCAGTAGTGTCCCCTACAATGAGCAGTTCTTC	CATSSVPYNEQFF
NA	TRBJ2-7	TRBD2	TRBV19	TGTGCCAGTAAGAGGACTAGCGGACAGTACGAGCAGTACTTC	CASKRTSGQYEQYF
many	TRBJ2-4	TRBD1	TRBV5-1	TGCGCCAGCAGAGGTTTGGGACAGATGGACATTCAGTACTTC	CASRGLGQMDIQYF
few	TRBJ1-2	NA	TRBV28	TGTGCCAGCAGGCCACCGGGTCCTAGCTATGGCTACACCTTC	CASRPPGPSYGYTF
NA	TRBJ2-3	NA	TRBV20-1	TGCAGTGCTAGAGATCCCCGATCAGCGTCAAGAGGAGATACGCAGTATTTT	CSARDPRSASRGDTQYF
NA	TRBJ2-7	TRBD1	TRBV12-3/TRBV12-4	TGTGCCAGCAGCCTGGGGGGACAGGGTTCCCACGAGCAGTACTTC	CASSLGGQGSHEQYF
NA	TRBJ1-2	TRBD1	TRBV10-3	TGTGCCATCAGTGGGACAGGGCACTATGGCTACACCTTC	CAISGTGHYGYTF
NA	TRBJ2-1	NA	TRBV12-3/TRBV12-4	TGTGCCAGTGGAGGGAAAACCCGCAATGAGCAGTTCTTC	CASGGKTRNEQFF
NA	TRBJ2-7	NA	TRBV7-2	TGTGCCAGCAGCTTAGTTGGGGTAATACACGAGCAGTACTTC	CASSLVGVIHEQYF
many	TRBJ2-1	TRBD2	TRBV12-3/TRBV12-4	TGTGCCACCCGACTAGCGATATACAATGAGCAGTTCTTC	CATRLAIYNEQFF
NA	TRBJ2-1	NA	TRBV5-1	TGCGCCAGCAGCTTGCTACGGGACTCAAATGAGCAGTTCTTC	CASSLLRDSNEQFF
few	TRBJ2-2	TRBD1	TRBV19	TGTGCCAGTATCCAGGACAGGGTCACCGGGGAGCTGTTTTTT	CASIQDRVTGELFF
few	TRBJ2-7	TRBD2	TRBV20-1	TGCAGTGCTAGAGCTAGCGGTCCCTACGAGCAGTACTTC	CSARASGPYEQYF
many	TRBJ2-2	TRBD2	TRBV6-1	TGTGCCAGCACGAGACTAGCGGGTCACGGGGAGCTGTTTTTT	CASTRLAGHGELFF
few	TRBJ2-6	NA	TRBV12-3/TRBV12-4	TGTGCCAGCAGTGAGTCTGGGGCCAACGTCCTGACTTTC	CASSESGANVLTF
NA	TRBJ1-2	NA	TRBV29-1	TGCAGCGTTGTACAGGACCACTATGGCTACACCTTC	CSVVQDHYGYTF
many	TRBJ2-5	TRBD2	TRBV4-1	TGCGCCAGCAGCCAAGGACTAGCGGGAAGAGAGACCCAGTACTTC	CASSQGLAGRETQYF
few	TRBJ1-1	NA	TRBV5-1	TGCGCCAGCAGCTTGGACGGGTCTACTGAAGCTTTCTTT	CASSLDGSTEAFF
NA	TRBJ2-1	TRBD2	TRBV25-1	TGTGCCAGCAGTGAATATGGGCTAGCGGAATACAATGAGCAGTTCTTC	CASSEYGLAEYNEQFF
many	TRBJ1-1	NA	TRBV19	TGTGCCAGTACCCTCATGACAGGTTCCGTGAACACTGAAGCTTTCTTT	CASTLMTGSVNTEAFF
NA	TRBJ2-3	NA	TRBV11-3	TGTGCCAGCAGCCCCTGGCCCGGCACAGATACGCAGTATTTT	CASSPWPGTDTQYF
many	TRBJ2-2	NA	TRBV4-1	TGCGCCAGCAGCCTCCGGAACAGGGACACCGGGGAGCTGTTTTTT	CASSLRNRDTGELFF
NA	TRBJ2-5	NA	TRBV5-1	TGCGCCAGCTGCAGATTCCAAGAGACCCAGTACTTC	CASCRFQETQYF
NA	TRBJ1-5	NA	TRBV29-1	TGCGGCGCGGGCCAGGGTGTAAGTCAGCCCCAGCATTTT	CGAGQGVSQPQHF
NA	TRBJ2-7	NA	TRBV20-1	TGCAGTGCTAGGACCGGGGGTTGGCACGAGCAGTACTTC	CSARTGGWHEQYF
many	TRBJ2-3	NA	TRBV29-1	TGCAGCGTTGCGGGCGGAGAGGGTACGGATACGCAGTATTTT	CSVAGGEGTDTQYF
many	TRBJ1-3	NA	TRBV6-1	TGTGCCAGCAGTGAGTGGAGGCGAGGAAACACCATATATTTT	CASSEWRRGNTIYF
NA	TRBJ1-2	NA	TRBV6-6	TGTGCCAGCAGTTTACAGGCGTATGGCTACACCTTC	CASSLQAYGYTF
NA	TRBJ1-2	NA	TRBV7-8	TGTGCCAGCAGCTTAGGACACCGTGACTTTGGCTACACCTTC	CASSLGHRDFGYTF
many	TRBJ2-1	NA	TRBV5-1	TGCGCCAGCAGCTTGGAACAGAATGAGCAGTTCTTC	CASSLEQNEQFF